Below, one T cell receptor beta chain is given with its context. The sample belongs to a study of T cell changes during pregnancy in multiple sclerosis. The V gene lost 3 bases and the J gene lost 3 bases, with 12 bases spanning the gap. CDR3 length: 15 residues. The germline V gene encodes CDR1 MNHEY and CDR2 SMNVEV (reference sequence). Clones were sequenced by immunoSEQ multiplex PCR, and TCRdb holds only the in-frame ones, with some missing. This table has tens of thousands of clones, around 93% appearing once. The gene calls are TRBV27 and TRBJ1-5; D is perhaps TRBD1 (5 bases). This sequence originates from a female donor with multiple sclerosis, enrolled in a pregnancy study. Sequencing was performed on CD4+ T cells from peripheral blood mononuclear cells, taken in the second trimester of pregnancy. DNA of the CDR3: TGTGCCAGCAGTTTCCGGGGGGGGTCCAATCAGCCCCAGCATTTT. It specifies CASSFRGGSNQPQHF.